This T cell receptor (beta chain) was captured by sequencing in a study of T cell responses to AZD1222 COVID-19 vaccine (TCRdb year 2021). Regarding the research as a whole: A total of roughly 240 trial participants underwent TCR sequencing, of whom 200 to 220 received two doses of AZD1222 and some 25 received two doses of the MenACWY control vaccine. Trial participants were enrolled by age into 18-55, 56-69 and 70-plus year subgroups, with around 140, 26 and 57 TCR-sequenced participants respectively.

What the time point label conveys for this sample: about 28 days (+/-7) after the second vaccine dose. AZD1222 recipients with second doses at about 4 weeks or about 12 weeks were pooled, because spike-specific TCR depth and breadth did not differ between schedules. Vaccinee samples came from UK trials COV001 and COV002, including a single-blind randomized controlled phase 2/3 trial of AZD1222 (ChAdOx1 nCoV-19) in healthy adults. Trial participant PBMC samples were collected at day 0 and day 28 after the second dose for TCRbeta chain sequencing. CDR1 and CDR2 are read off the germline V gene as MNHEY and SVGAGI. Trimming takes 0 bases from V and 5 bases from J, and the germline ends sit 13 bases apart. The CDR3 contains 15 residues, cysteine and phenylalanine counted. The only DNA kept is the CDR3, 45 bases in frame from the first base. General study outcomes and caveats: The 56-69-year group was small, and its depth increase did not reach significance, likely because of low power. The whole spike protein was spanned by vaccine-associated CD4 TCRs, and dominant responses were seen in regions 160-218 and 743-854. Conclusions about previously exposed vaccinees are limited, since just five or six AZD1222 recipients were seropositive for SARS-CoV-2 at baseline. Nearly half of unique spike-specific TCRs reportedly recognized epitopes outside regions mutated in the B.1.351 and B.1.1.7 variants. Participants were mostly white British, with more females than males. The authors suggested clonal diversity may have been underestimated. No day 14 peak-response samples were available, so repertoires were characterized only after the peak T cell response. After two AZD1222 doses, both the breadth and the depth of spike-specific TCRs were significantly higher than at day 0 and than in MenACWY recipients.

Of note for this clone: Its recognized antigen is unknown. Base-call qualities are not available, and no considerably larger clone is one nucleotide away.

The CDR3 regions of human TCRbeta chains were subjected to immunosequencing. In the source study's methods: Repertoire TCRs were checked for matches against a reference library of SARS-CoV-2-specific TCRs that had been generated using the MIRA antigen-specificity platform. Breadth was defined as the fraction of unique TCRs that were SARS-CoV-2-associated, and depth was defined as the fraction of total T cells that were SARS-CoV-2-associated. Each spike-specific TCR was assigned to its reactive spike region and to a CD4 or CD8 class using the MIRA data. Log10-transformed breadth and depth values were compared by one-way ANOVA with Sidak's multiple comparisons tests. Not all clones reach the TCRdb copy of this immuneACCESS table, which keeps in-frame sequences only. Checked studies attribute under half of the gap to unresolved V genes and leave the rest unexplained. That table is the source of V, J and clone size, and D and trimming were worked out from the DNA. This sample has about 180,000 clones in its table, and approximately 94% of those were observed once. The ten largest clones add up to 1.6% of the sample.

The sequences come from peripheral blood, collected 28 days after the second AZD1222 dose. The chain uses TRBV6-5 and TRBJ1-2; a tentative D call is TRBD1 (6 bases match). The clonotype was recovered from an adult who received the AZD1222 COVID-19 vaccine. In nucleotides, the sequence is TGTGCCAGCAGTTACTCAGGGGGTAGTGGTTATGGCTACACCTTC. Its protein product is CASSYSGGSGYGYTF.